These T cell receptor beta chains were read from a single sample in a study of OX40 agonist ivuxolimab in advanced cancers. Only in-frame clones appear in the TCRdb table, and some are missing; sequencing was by immunoSEQ multiplex PCR. The table has about 22,000 clones, around 83% seen once; the top ten hold roughly 32%. This specimen was CD4+ or CD8+ T cells sorted from blood, taken in a trial of the OX40 agonist ivuxolimab. The receptors derive from an adult with an advanced solid tumor such as melanoma, head and neck, liver or kidney cancer. Both conserved end residues are part of each CDR3. D genes are given only for firm matches. Size is omitted from some rows. Given values are once, few, many or a class for expanded clones.

v_call	d_call	j_call	clone_size	cdr3_nt	cdr3_aa
TRBV9	NA	TRBJ2-3	NA	TGTGCCAGCAGCCCCCCACCGGCTAGCTGGGGCACAGATACGCAGTATTTT	CASSPPPASWGTDTQYF
TRBV4-1	NA	TRBJ2-1	NA	TGCGCCAGCAGCCTACAGGGAGGCCCCTACAATGAGCAGTTCTTC	CASSLQGGPYNEQFF
TRBV6-4	TRBD1	TRBJ2-2	NA	TGTGCCAGCAGTGAAAAGGGGGCGAGCACCGGGGAGCTGTTTTTT	CASSEKGASTGELFF
TRBV5-1	NA	TRBJ2-5	NA	TGCGCCAGCAGCTTCTCTAGCGCATTAGGGACCCAGTACTTC	CASSFSSALGTQYF
TRBV4-1	TRBD1	TRBJ1-5	NA	TGCGCCAGCAGTACCGGGACAGGGGACAATCAGCCCCAGCATTTT	CASSTGTGDNQPQHF
TRBV5-6	NA	TRBJ2-1	NA	TGTGCCAGCAGCTTGTTGGACAATGAGCAGTTCTTC	CASSLLDNEQFF
TRBV6-1	NA	TRBJ2-2	NA	TGTGCCAGCACGGGGGACACCGGGGAGCTGTTTTTT	CASTGDTGELFF
TRBV9	NA	TRBJ1-2	NA	TGTGCCAGCAGCGTAGAATCGGTGGGTCGCGACGGCTACACCTTC	CASSVESVGRDGYTF
TRBV7-9	NA	TRBJ2-1	NA	TGTGCCAGCAGCTTAGTAAGGGGGGAGTTTCCCTACAATGAGCAGTTCTTC	CASSLVRGEFPYNEQFF
TRBV30	NA	TRBJ1-5	NA	TGTGCCTGGAGTCCGTATAGCAATCAGCCCCAGCATTTT	CAWSPYSNQPQHF
TRBV6-4	NA	TRBJ1-1	medium-sized	TGTGCCAGCAGTGTTACGGTGAACACTGAAGCTTTCTTT	CASSVTVNTEAFF
TRBV15	NA	TRBJ1-2	NA	TGTGCCACCACTCCGAGGAGACAGGCGCGCGGCTACACCTTC	CATTPRRQARGYTF
TRBV19	NA	TRBJ1-4	NA	TGTGCCAGCAAACTCACAGGAACAACTAATGAAAAACTGTTTTTT	CASKLTGTTNEKLFF
TRBV11-2	NA	TRBJ2-3	few	TGTGCCAGCACGTTGGGGGTTAGCTGGGACACAGATACGCAGTATTTT	CASTLGVSWDTDTQYF
TRBV11-3	TRBD1	TRBJ2-3	few	TGTGCCAGCAGCAACCGGCCGGGACAGGGACAGCAGTATTTT	CASSNRPGQGQQYF
TRBV27	NA	TRBJ2-1	NA	TGTGCCAGCAGGCGAGATTACAATGAGCAGTTCTTC	CASRRDYNEQFF
TRBV15	NA	TRBJ1-1	once	TGTGCCACCAGCAGAGGCCGGACTCGGAACACTGAAGCTTTCTTT	CATSRGRTRNTEAFF
TRBV7-2	TRBD2	TRBJ2-1	NA	TGTGCCAGCAGCTTCCGACTAGCGGGAGGGCCCTACAATGAGCAGTTCTTC	CASSFRLAGGPYNEQFF
TRBV28	NA	TRBJ2-3	NA	TGTGCCAGCAGTCTCAGAACTAGCACAGATACGCAGTATTTT	CASSLRTSTDTQYF
TRBV4-2	NA	TRBJ2-3	once	TGTGCCAGCAGCCAAGGACACAGAGGGGCAGATACGCAGTATTTT	CASSQGHRGADTQYF
TRBV25-1	NA	TRBJ2-1	once	TGTGCCAGCAGTGAATATTCAGGGAGCTCCTACAATGAGCAGTTCTTC	CASSEYSGSSYNEQFF
TRBV7-3	TRBD2	TRBJ2-3	NA	TGTGCCAGCAGCGCAGCCGGGGGGTTGGCAGATACGCAGTATTTT	CASSAAGGLADTQYF
TRBV30	NA	TRBJ2-7	NA	TGTGCCTGGAAAGGGGTATCCGAGCAGTACTTC	CAWKGVSEQYF
TRBV21-1	NA	TRBJ1-4	NA	TGTGCCAGCAGCACCACTGTGACAGGGCCCAATGAAAAACTGTTTTTT	CASSTTVTGPNEKLFF
TRBV12-5	TRBD2	TRBJ2-1	NA	TGTGCTAGTCAGATAGCGGGAACCTACAATGAGCAGTTCTTC	CASQIAGTYNEQFF
TRBV7-2	TRBD1	TRBJ2-3	NA	TGTGCCAGCAGCTTATGGGACAGAAGCACAGATACGCAGTATTTT	CASSLWDRSTDTQYF
TRBV28	TRBD2	TRBJ2-2	NA	TGTGCCAGCATAGGGCGGGAGGGGAACACCGGGGAGCTGTTTTTT	CASIGREGNTGELFF
TRBV6-5	NA	TRBJ2-2	NA	TGTGCCAGCAGCATCCAATTCACCGGGGAGCTGTTTTTT	CASSIQFTGELFF
TRBV7-9	NA	TRBJ2-7	NA	TGTGCCAGCAGCTTTAGCGGAGGCCGTATAAGCTCCTACGAGCAGTACTTC	CASSFSGGRISSYEQYF
TRBV9	NA	TRBJ2-2	NA	TGTGCCAGCAGCCCCGGGACAAAGATCGCCGGGGAGCTGTTTTTT	CASSPGTKIAGELFF
TRBV7-9	TRBD2	TRBJ2-7	NA	TGTGCCAGCAGCTTGGAGGGAGGGCCAAACTACGAGCAGTACTTC	CASSLEGGPNYEQYF
TRBV6-6	NA	TRBJ2-3	NA	TGTGCCAGCAGTTTCCCCAGGGAAACGAGCACAGATACGCAGTATTTT	CASSFPRETSTDTQYF
TRBV5-1	TRBD2	TRBJ2-1	few	TGCGCCAGCAACCTAGCGGGAGGGTACAATGAGCAGTTCTTC	CASNLAGGYNEQFF
TRBV12-5	TRBD1	TRBJ1-1	once	TGTGCTAGTGGTTTGGCAGGGGGTGGGAGGGACACTGAAGCTTTCTTT	CASGLAGGGRDTEAFF
TRBV5-6	NA	TRBJ2-5	NA	TGTGCCAGCAGCTTGGCCGTGGAGACCCAGTACTTC	CASSLAVETQYF
TRBV6-5	NA	TRBJ2-4	NA	TGTGCCAGCAGTTACTCTCCAGAGATAGCCAAAAACATTCAGTACTTC	CASSYSPEIAKNIQYF
TRBV6-4	NA	TRBJ1-4	NA	TGTGCCAGCAGTTACTCGTCGGCCGCGGAACTGTTTTTT	CASSYSSAAELFF
TRBV5-8	NA	TRBJ1-4	NA	TGTGCCAGCAGCCCGATCTCTCGGGGCAAGAATGAAAAACTGTTTTTT	CASSPISRGKNEKLFF
TRBV28	NA	TRBJ2-1	once	TGTGCCAGCAGTTTAGACTCCTCGGGGTACAATGAGCAGTTCTTC	CASSLDSSGYNEQFF
TRBV4-1	NA	TRBJ2-7	NA	TGCGCCAGCAGCCAAGAGCACAGGGTCTACGAGCAGTACTTC	CASSQEHRVYEQYF
TRBV7-8	TRBD2	TRBJ2-7	NA	TGTGCCAGCAGCCAACTAGCGGGAGTAAGGAACGAGCAGTACTTC	CASSQLAGVRNEQYF
TRBV28	TRBD2	TRBJ2-7	NA	TGTGCCAGCAGTTCGCGACTAGCGGCCTACGAGCAGTACTTC	CASSSRLAAYEQYF
TRBV5-4	TRBD2	TRBJ2-7	NA	TGTGCCAGCAGCCCATCCGGGACTAGTCTCCACGAGCAGTACTTC	CASSPSGTSLHEQYF
TRBV11-2	TRBD1	TRBJ2-7	NA	TGTGCCAGCAGCTTTTCACCGGGACAGGGGACCACCTACGAGCAGTACTTC	CASSFSPGQGTTYEQYF
TRBV29-1	TRBD2	TRBJ2-1	NA	TGCAGCGTCGGTGGGACTAGCGGGTTCTACAATGAGCAGTTCTTC	CSVGGTSGFYNEQFF
TRBV6-1	TRBD1	TRBJ2-7	once	TGTGCCAGCAGTGAGTGGACAGGGTGGGATTCGGACGAGCAGTACTTC	CASSEWTGWDSDEQYF
TRBV28	NA	TRBJ1-3	NA	TGTGCCAGCAGGATTACGATGGACGGGCCTTCTGGAAACACCATATATTTT	CASRITMDGPSGNTIYF
TRBV4-1	TRBD1	TRBJ2-7	medium-sized	TGCGCCAGCAGCCACGTTGGGACAGCCGAGCAGTACTTC	CASSHVGTAEQYF
TRBV4-1	NA	TRBJ1-5	NA	TGCGCCAGCAGCCAGGGCCTCTCGGGGAGGCAGCCCCAGCATTTT	CASSQGLSGRQPQHF
TRBV28	TRBD2	TRBJ2-7	NA	TGTGCCAGCAGCGGCCCCGGGACTAGCGGTTATCACTACGAGCAGTACTTC	CASSGPGTSGYHYEQYF
TRBV30	NA	TRBJ2-5	NA	TGTGCCTGGGATCTTACAGGGAAAGAGCAGTACTTC	CAWDLTGKEQYF